The 29 T cell receptor beta chains reported below all come from one sample, sequenced in a study of blood T cell repertoires in COVID-19. The data were produced by immunoSEQ multiplex PCR, yet TCRdb's version contains in-frame clones alone and is incomplete. Of about 260,000 clones listed, roughly 86% were seen once; the top ten hold 3.6%. Material: peripheral blood. The receptors come from a young man with active or convalescent COVID-19.

The gene calls are TRBV5-6 and TRBJ2-3; no reliable D call. Deletions cut 5 bases from V and 7 bases from J, with 11 bases between. From germline, CDR1 is SGHDT and CDR2 YYEEEE. The CDR3 sequence is 12 residues long. CDR3 nucleotides: TGTGCCAGCAGTACCTATTACCATACGCAGTATTTT. Encoded protein: CASSTYYHTQYF.

The rearrangement joins TRBV10-3 to TRBJ1-2; 7 nucleotides line up with TRBD1. With V trimmed by 4 bases and J by 4 bases, 0 bases remained unmatched. Germline loops: CDR1 ENHRY, CDR2 SYGVKD. The CDR3 extends over 12 amino acids. In nucleotides, the CDR3 is TGTGCCATCAGTGGGGACAGCTATGGCTACACCTTC. Its protein is CAISGDSYGYTF.

This clone showed up just once. The V gene is TRBV7-8, the J gene TRBJ1-3; 9 bases agree with TRBD1. V lost 3 bases, J lost 4 bases, and 10 bases stayed unmatched. Germline V gives CDR1 SGHVS, CDR2 FQNEAQ. There are 17 residues in the CDR3. The CDR3 region has the DNA TGTGCCAGCAGCTTTTTTTCCGGGACAGGGCCCGGAAACACCATATATTTT. This codes for CASSFFSGTGPGNTIYF.

The chain uses TRBV3-1 (or the pseudogene TRBV3-2) and TRBJ1-5, with D perhaps TRBD1 (5 bases). Germline values: CDR1 LGHDT, CDR2 YNNKEL (reference sequence). Trimming took off 8 bases at V and 7 bases at J, with 15 bases between the two ends. The CDR3 is made up of 13 amino acids. The CDR3 DNA follows: TGTGCCAGCCCCTCTGGCGGGGCCCAGCCCCAGCATTTT. The encoded protein is CASPSGGAQPQHF.

The chain couples TRBV9 to TRBJ2-3, with 8 bases identical to TRBD2. CDR3 size: 15 residues. Unmatched junction bases numbered 3, after V lost 0 bases and J lost 3 bases. Per germline, CDR1 SGDLS and CDR2 YYNGEE. CDR3 residues: CASSVVGLETDTQYF. The DNA of the CDR3 is TGTGCCAGCAGCGTAGTGGGACTAGAAACAGATACGCAGTATTTT.

This clone was observed a handful of times. V usage is TRBV7-9 and J usage is TRBJ2-2; TRBD2 is a possible D gene (6 bases). Per the germline V gene, CDR1 is SEHNR and CDR2 is FQNEAQ (reference sequence). The CDR3 totals 14 residues. Trimming took off 5 bases at V and 9 bases at J, with 16 bases between the two ends. The CDR3 coding sequence is TGTGCCAGCAGCCCGACGGGAGCTACCTGGGAGCTGTTTTTT. It codes for CASSPTGATWELFF.

The CDR3 DNA follows: TGCAGCGTTGAAGATCTAGGTGGGGAGGAGACCCAGTACTTC. It yields the protein CSVEDLGGEETQYF. The chain is built from TRBV29-1 and TRBJ2-5; possible D gene TRBD2, 5 bases. Between the trimmed V and J ends, which lost 0 bases and 5 bases, there was a span of 13 bases. This CDR3 region has 14 residues. Germline V gives CDR1 SQVTM, CDR2 ANQGSEA.

The gene calls are TRBV5-4 and TRBJ1-4, with D possibly TRBD1 on 6 matching bases. CDR1 and CDR2 from the germline V gene are SGHNT and YYREEE (reference sequence). CDR3 length: 14 residues. V lost 3 bases and J lost 5, with 11 bases in between. The DNA for the CDR3 is TGTGCCAGCAGCTCAGACAGGAGCAATGAAAAACTGTTTTTT. Its translation: CASSSDRSNEKLFF. Together with reference TRBV5-4 and TRBJ1-4, the CDR3 gives the full variable domain: ETGVTQSPTHLIKTRGQQVTLRCSSQSGHNTVSWYQQALGQGPQFIFQYYREEENGRGNFPPRFSGLQFPNYSSELNVNALELDDSALYLCASSSDRSNEKLFFGSGTQLSVL.

The chain combines TRBV2 with TRBJ1-6; tentatively, D is TRBD1 (5 bases). The CDR3 length is 13 residues. V was shortened by 8 bases and J by 6 bases, with 11 bases between the two germline ends. From germline, CDR1 is SNHLY and CDR2 FYNNEI. The CDR3: CASRDSSNSPLHF. CDR3 DNA: TGTGCCAGCCGAGACAGCTCTAATTCACCCCTCCACTTT.

The V call is TRBV10-3, the J call TRBJ2-7; 8 positions match TRBD1. Germline CDR1 is ENHRY and CDR2 is SYGVKD. The CDR3 is 13 residues long. Trimming took 10 bases from V and 5 from J; bases not matched to a gene: 10. CDR3 sequence: CATKEDRVNEQYF. The CDR3 nucleotides read TGTGCCACCAAGGAGGACAGGGTAAACGAGCAGTACTTC.

This chain connects TRBV30 to TRBJ2-7; perhaps TRBD1 as D (5 bases). The CDR3 is made up of 14 amino acids. Germline V gene lookup returns CDR1 GTSNPN and CDR2 SVGIG (reference sequence). Trimming stripped 4 bases from V and 5 bases from J, with 18 bases between. Here the CDR3 DNA reads TGTGCCTGGACCCCAGGGCTGAGTGGAAACGAGCAGTACTTC. Its translation: CAWTPGLSGNEQYF.

This chain joins TRBV20-1 and TRBJ2-1, with TRBD2 matching 11 bases. The CDR3 covers 17 residues. The V and J ends lost 3 bases and 9 bases, in that order; junction bases with no gene match: 16. The germline CDR1 and CDR2 sequences are DFQATT and SNEGSKA (reference sequence). CDR3 residues: CSASHMGYLAGGFEQFF. The CDR3 bases are TGCAGTGCTAGTCACATGGGGTATCTAGCGGGGGGCTTTGAGCAGTTCTTC.

The chain combines TRBV27 with TRBJ1-2; 8 nucleotides agree with TRBD1. Germline CDR1 is MNHEY and CDR2 is SMNVEV (reference sequence). CDR3 length: 17 amino acids. J lost 10 bases, V lost 1 base, and 17 bases had no gene match. DNA of the CDR3: TGTGCCAGCAGTTTATTCGTCCCCCCCGGGACAGGAGCTTCCTACACCTTC. This codes for CASSLFVPPGTGASYTF.

The J gene is TRBJ1-2, the V gene TRBV4-3, with 7 bases lining up with TRBD1. Trimming cost V 4 bases and J 7 bases; bases outside gene matches: 9. Germline V gene lookup returns CDR1 LGHNA and CDR2 YSLEER. The CDR3 loop spans 14 amino acids. The CDR3 sequence is CASSRSGQGVGYTF. The CDR3 region has the DNA TGCGCCAGCAGCCGATCGGGGCAGGGGGTTGGCTACACCTTC.

This chain joins TRBV14 and TRBJ2-7; 8 positions agree with TRBD1. CDR3 size: 14 residues. V shed 4 bases, J shed 5 bases, and the junction held 7 bases outside the gene matches. Germline values: CDR1 SGHDN, CDR2 FVKESK. CDR3: CASSPDRGWNEQYF. In DNA, the CDR3 is TGTGCCAGCAGCCCCGACAGGGGATGGAACGAGCAGTACTTC.

CDR3 region: CATDLEGAQYF. The CDR3 DNA reads as TGTGCCACAGACTTAGAAGGAGCCCAGTACTTC. The V gene is TRBV2, the J gene TRBJ2-5, with D uncertain. Trimming shortened V by 10 bases and J by 9 bases, and 15 bases separated the two germline ends. The germline V gene has CDR1 SNHLY and CDR2 FYNNEI. The CDR3 totals 11 residues.

V usage is TRBV5-1 and J usage is TRBJ2-3; 10 bases line up with TRBD2. The J segment lost 4 bases and the V segment lost 0 bases, leaving 8 bases of the junction unmatched. This CDR3 is 17 amino acids long. The germline CDR1 and CDR2 sequences are SGHRS and YFSETQ. CDR3 region: CASSLGVAGGVPDTQYF. In nucleotides, the CDR3 is TGCGCCAGCAGCTTGGGGGTAGCGGGAGGCGTCCCAGATACGCAGTATTTT.

This chain uses TRBV27 with TRBJ1-5; D unresolved. Per germline, CDR1 MNHEY and CDR2 SMNVEV (reference sequence). The CDR3 is 13 amino acids. The V and J ends lost 3 bases and 6 bases respectively, with 9 bases between them. The CDR3 reads CASSFLGAQPQHF. CDR3 DNA sequence: TGTGCCAGCAGTTTTTTGGGCGCTCAGCCCCAGCATTTT.

With respect to this clone: The sample holds other DNA sequences that translate to the same CDR3. This chain connects TRBV12-3 or TRBV12-4 to TRBJ1-1, with D hard to call. Trimming removed 3 bases from V and 1 base from J, with 6 bases in between. CDR3 length equals 13 residues. CDR3 bases: TGTGCCAGCAGTTTGACGGGGAACACTGAAGCTTTCTTT. Translating it yields CASSLTGNTEAFF.

The chain recombines TRBV25-1 with TRBJ1-3; D is unresolved. The V gene lost 1 base and the J gene lost 4 bases, with 14 bases spanning the gap. This CDR3 is 16 amino acids long. Germline-derived CDR1 and CDR2 are MGHDK and SYGVNS. The CDR3 protein is CASSEWLAVGGNTIYF. In DNA, the CDR3 is TGTGCCAGCAGTGAATGGCTTGCGGTAGGAGGAAACACCATATATTTT.

CDR3 loop: CASRETRGTQSSWPDTQYF. CDR3 sequence (DNA): TGTGCCAGCAGGGAAACCCGGGGGACTCAATCTTCCTGGCCAGATACGCAGTATTTT. J is TRBJ2-3 and V is TRBV2, with a tentative D call TRBD2 (6 bases). Germline assignment: CDR1 SNHLY and CDR2 FYNNEI. The CDR3 is 19 residues long. Trimming removed 6 bases from V and 4 bases from J, with 29 bases in between.

V usage is TRBV5-6 and J usage is TRBJ1-5; no clear D gene. The CDR3 is 13 residues long. V was shortened by 5 bases and J by 5 bases, with 11 bases between the two germline ends. CDR1 is SGHDT, CDR2 YYEEEE, per germline. The CDR3 sequence: CASSNNRDQPQHF. The CDR3 DNA follows: TGTGCCAGCAGTAACAACAGAGATCAGCCCCAGCATTTT.

V is TRBV24-1 and J is TRBJ2-3; possibly TRBD2 for D (6 bases). Germline CDR1 KGHDR, CDR2 SFDVKD. V shed 0 bases and J shed 13 bases, with 13 bases lying between them. The CDR3 length is 13 residues. CDR3 amino acids: CATSDLRGAPEYF. CDR3 nucleotide sequence: TGTGCCACCAGTGATTTGCGCGGGGCGCCGGAGTATTTT.

The chain carries TRBV4-2 and TRBJ1-3; TRBD1 matches 7 bases. Germline V gives CDR1 LGHNA, CDR2 YNFKEQ. The CDR3 spans 15 residues. V trimming: 9 bases; J trimming: 0 bases; junction bases outside the gene matches: 8. The chain's CDR3 is CARPRDRVSGNTIYF. For the CDR3, the DNA is TGTGCCAGACCGAGGGACAGAGTCTCTGGAAACACCATATATTTT.

This clone has just a few counts. The rearrangement links TRBV3-1 (or the pseudogene TRBV3-2) to TRBJ1-4; TRBD1 is a possible D gene (6 bases). The germline V and J ends were trimmed by 1 base and 8 bases, with 17 bases remaining between them. This CDR3 spans 16 amino acids. CDR1 is LGHDT and CDR2 is YNNKEL in the germline V gene (reference sequence). Here the CDR3 reads CASSQGSTGSREKLFF. In nucleotides, the CDR3 is TGTGCCAGCAGCCAAGGATCAACAGGGTCAAGGGAAAAACTGTTTTTT.

V is TRBV5-1 and J is TRBJ1-2, with 8 bases lining up with TRBD1. V trimming: 0 bases; J trimming: 7 bases; junction bases outside the gene matches: 5. The CDR3 has 14 amino acids. The germline V gene has CDR1 SGHRS and CDR2 YFSETQ. This CDR3 is CASSLDYRGGGYTF. The CDR3 DNA is TGCGCCAGCAGCTTGGACTACAGGGGGGGTGGCTACACCTTC. The entire variable domain, with the rest obtained from reference TRBV5-1 and TRBJ1-2, is as follows: KAGVTQTPRYLIKTRGQQVTLSCSPISGHRSVSWYQQTPGQGLQFLFEYFSETQRNKGNFPGRFSGRQFSNSRSEMNVSTLELGDSALYLCASSLDYRGGGYTFGSGTRLTVV.

The chain joins TRBV5-4 to TRBJ2-7; D is possibly TRBD1 (6 bases). The V and J ends lost 4 bases and 2 bases respectively, with 13 bases between them. Germline V gene data show CDR1 as SGHNT and CDR2 as YYREEE (reference sequence). The CDR3 spans 14 residues. CDR3 sequence: CASSSRTDTYEQYF. In DNA, the CDR3 is TGTGCCAGCAGCAGTCGGACAGATACCTACGAGCAGTACTTC.

In nucleotides, the CDR3 is TGTGCCAGCAGACAAGGACAGAGATACACTGAAGCTTTCTTT. Its translation is CASRQGQRYTEAFF. The V and J genes are TRBV2 and TRBJ1-1; possibly TRBD1 for D (6 bases). Deletions cut 6 bases from V and 3 bases from J, with 14 bases between. This CDR3 comprises 14 residues. The V gene's germline CDR1 is SNHLY and CDR2 FYNNEI. The complete variable domain, with remaining parts taken from reference TRBV2 and TRBJ1-1, reads EPEVTQTPSHQVTQMGQEVILRCVPISNHLYFYWYRQILGQKVEFLVSFYNNEISEKSEIFDDQFSVERPDGSNFTLKIRSTKLEDSAMYFCASRQGQRYTEAFFGQGTRLTVV.

This chain uses TRBV5-6 with TRBJ1-4, with D uncertain. The CDR3 has 14 residues. Germline values: CDR1 SGHDT, CDR2 YYEEEE. V dropped 2 bases and J dropped 8 bases, with 13 bases sitting between them. CDR3 DNA: TGTGCCAGCAGCTTTTCGGGTTCGGGGGAAAAACTGTTTTTT. Translation: CASSFSGSGEKLFF.